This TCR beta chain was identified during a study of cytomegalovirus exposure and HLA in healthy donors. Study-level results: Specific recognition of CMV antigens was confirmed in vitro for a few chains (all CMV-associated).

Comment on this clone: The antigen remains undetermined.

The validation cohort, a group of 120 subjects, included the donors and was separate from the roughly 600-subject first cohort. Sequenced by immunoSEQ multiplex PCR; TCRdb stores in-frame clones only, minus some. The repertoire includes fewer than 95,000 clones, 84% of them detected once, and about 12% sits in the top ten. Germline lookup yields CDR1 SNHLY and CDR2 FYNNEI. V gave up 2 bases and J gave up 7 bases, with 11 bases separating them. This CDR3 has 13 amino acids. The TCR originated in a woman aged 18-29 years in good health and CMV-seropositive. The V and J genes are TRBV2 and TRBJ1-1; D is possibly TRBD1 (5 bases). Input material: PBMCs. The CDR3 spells CASSEMGRFEAFF. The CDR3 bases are TGTGCCAGCAGTGAAATGGGGCGGTTTGAAGCTTTCTTT.